These 9 T cell receptor beta chains were all obtained from the same sample, sequenced in a study of beta chain features in type 1 diabetes. General study points: Across all four CD4+ subsets, people with type 1 diabetes showed modestly shorter TCRB CDR3s.

For these TCRs, the target antigens are not known. Sequenced material consisted of expressed TCRB transcripts (all of the isolated RNA was reverse transcribed). Repertoires were generated with immunoSEQ multiplex PCR, while TCRdb's copy carries only in-frame clones and drops some. This sample has nearly 350,000 clones, with roughly a tenth found just once. Sequencing was performed on central memory CD4+ T cells from blood. Every receptor here comes from a man aged 30 to 45 with type 1 diabetes.

Ten or more counts support this clone. This chain joins TRBV9 and TRBJ2-7, with 10 positions matching TRBD1. This CDR3 has 16 amino acids. Germline-derived CDR1 and CDR2 are SGDLS and YYNGEE. Unmatched junction bases numbered 8, after V lost 0 bases and J lost 5 bases. In DNA form, the CDR3 reads TGTGCCAGCAGCGTAGCAGCCGGGACAGGGGACCACGAGCAGTACTTC. It codes for CASSVAAGTGDHEQYF.

This clone was counted only a few times. V is TRBV7-8 and J is TRBJ2-7; D gene uncertain. CDR3 length equals 11 residues. The germline V gene encodes CDR1 SGHVS and CDR2 FQNEAQ. Trimming shortened V by 1 base and J by 10 bases, and 8 bases separated the two germline ends. Written as DNA, the CDR3 is TGTGCCAGCAGCTTAGGTATTGTACAGTACTTC. The encoded protein is CASSLGIVQYF.

This clone was seen ten or more times. The chain recombines TRBV5-1 with TRBJ2-3; 7 nucleotides align to TRBD2. The CDR3 runs to 15 residues. Trimming cost V 0 bases and J 4 bases; bases outside gene matches: 5. Germline CDR1 and CDR2: SGHRS and YFSETQ. The CDR3 sequence: CASSLVAGEADTQYF. The CDR3 DNA is TGCGCCAGCAGCTTGGTGGCGGGGGAGGCAGATACGCAGTATTTT.

The V and J genes are TRBV6-5 and TRBJ1-6; a possible D gene is TRBD1 (5 bases). Germline assignment: CDR1 MNHEY and CDR2 SVGAGI. Deletions cut 6 bases from V and 4 bases from J, with 13 bases between. This CDR3 comprises 15 residues. For the CDR3, the DNA is TGTGCCAGCAGGGAGGACATTTTTTATAATTCACCCCTCCACTTT. Translating gives CASREDIFYNSPLHF.

This clone was observed a single time. The genes are TRBV29-1 and TRBJ2-5, with D perhaps TRBD1 (6 bases). This CDR3 has 13 residues. V lost 4 bases, J lost 4 bases, and 13 bases lay in between. Germline V gives CDR1 SQVTM, CDR2 ANQGSEA. DNA of the CDR3: TGCAGCGTTGTGAAGGGGGAAGGAGAGACCCAGTACTTC. Protein sequence: CSVVKGEGETQYF.

There are a few counts of this clone. The genes are TRBV7-2 and TRBJ1-4; perhaps TRBD1 as D (5 bases). CDR1 is SGHTA, CDR2 FQGNSA, per germline. The CDR3 runs 15 residues. Trimming took off 4 bases at V and 8 bases at J, with 17 bases between the two ends. DNA of the CDR3: TGTGCCAGCAGCTCCGGGACGGATCATTGGGAAAAACTGTTTTTT. It translates to CASSSGTDHWEKLFF.

This clone was found a few times. V and J are TRBV9 and TRBJ2-3; weak D call: TRBD2 (6 bases). V was pared by 4 bases and J by 0 bases, with 9 bases between. Germline V gene data show CDR1 as SGDLS and CDR2 as YYNGEE. CDR3 length: 14 residues. The CDR3 DNA follows: TGTGCCAGCAGCCCTGGGACTAGCACAGATACGCAGTATTTT. It encodes CASSPGTSTDTQYF.

There are a few counts of this clone. V and J are TRBV4-3 and TRBJ1-5; TRBD1 agrees at 8 bases. Germline V gene lookup returns CDR1 LGHNA and CDR2 YSLEER. The CDR3 runs 15 residues. V was pared by 0 bases and J by 9 bases, with 7 bases of the junction left unmatched. CDR3 region: CASSQDLRQGRPQHF. CDR3 nucleotides: TGCGCCAGCAGCCAAGATCTTCGACAGGGGCGGCCCCAGCATTTT.

This clone showed up just a few times. A much larger clone differs by one base, so this may be a read error. This sequence joins TRBV6-5 and TRBJ1-1, with D possibly TRBD1 on 5 matching bases. The CDR3 covers 13 residues. The germline gives CDR1 MNHEY, CDR2 SVGAGI. V was pared by 5 bases and J by 1 base, with 8 bases between. The CDR3 DNA follows: TGTGCCAGCAGTGCCCAGGGGAACACTGAAGCTTTCTTT. It is translated as CASSAQGNTEAFF.